This T cell receptor beta chain was profiled in a study of neoadjuvant nivolumab and ipilimumab in lung cancer. CDR1 and CDR2 (germline): GTSNPN, SVGIG (reference sequence). V lost 2 bases and J lost 4, with 5 bases in between. This CDR3 contains 11 residues. Libraries were prepared by immunoSEQ multiplex PCR; TCRdb keeps only in-frame clonotypes and omits some of them. Among roughly 8,700 clones, around 77% were seen once, and the ten largest hold roughly 3.2%. This clone was seen a handful of times. The sample here was tumor tissue, taken after neoadjuvant nivolumab, alone or with ipilimumab, at or shortly before surgery. This sequence originates from an adult with non-small cell lung cancer. The rearrangement joins TRBV30 to TRBJ1-2; unclear D gene. The CDR3: CAWSSTYGYTF. The CDR3 DNA reads as TGTGCCTGGAGTTCCACCTATGGCTACACCTTC.